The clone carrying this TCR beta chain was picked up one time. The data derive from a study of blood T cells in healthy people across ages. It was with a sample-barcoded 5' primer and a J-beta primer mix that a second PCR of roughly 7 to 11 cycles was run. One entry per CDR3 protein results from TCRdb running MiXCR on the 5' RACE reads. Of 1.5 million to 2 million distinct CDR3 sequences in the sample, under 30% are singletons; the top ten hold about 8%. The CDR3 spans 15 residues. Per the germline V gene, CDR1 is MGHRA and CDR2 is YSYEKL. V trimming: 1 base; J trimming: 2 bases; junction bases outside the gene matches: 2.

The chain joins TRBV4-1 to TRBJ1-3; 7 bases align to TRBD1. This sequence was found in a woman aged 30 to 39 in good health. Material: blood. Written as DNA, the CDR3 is TGCGCCAGCAGCCAAGGGCAGGGGGCTGGAAACACCATATATTTT. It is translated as CASSQGQGAGNTIYF.